Presented here are 8 T cell receptor beta chains from one specimen sequenced in a study of monozygotic twins with inflammatory bowel disease. TCRdb processed the 5' RACE reads again and assigns one entry to each CDR3 protein, with no DNA. The sample includes 150,000 to 200,000 distinct CDR3 sequences. The source material was blood. These receptors all come from a human donor with ulcerative colitis or Crohn's disease, or a healthy co-twin of an affected twin (not recorded which).

The chain combines TRBV3-1 with TRBJ1-6; TCRdb returns TRBD1, unconfirmable since there is no DNA. Germline V lookup: CDR1 LGHDT, CDR2 YNNKEL (reference sequence). The CDR3 length is 16 residues. The CDR3: CASSQEGVIYNSPLHF.

V is TRBV5-1 and J is TRBJ2-7; the D call of TRBD1 rests on TCRdb alone, since no DNA is present to check it. This CDR3 contains 17 residues. Germline V gives CDR1 SGHRS, CDR2 YFSETQ. The CDR3 loop reads CASSPTPTGQGSYEQYF.

V usage is TRBV5-1 and J usage is TRBJ1-1. The CDR3 totals 14 residues. Germline lookup yields CDR1 SGHRS and CDR2 YFSETQ. This CDR3 is CASSLSGERTEAFF.

V gene TRBV13 combines with J gene TRBJ2-1; TCRdb reports TRBD2, a call that lacks DNA to check it against. The CDR3 covers 16 residues. Germline V gene sequence: CDR1 PRHDT, CDR2 FYEKMQ (reference sequence). The chain's CDR3 is CASSHTGLARYNEQFF.

V and J are TRBV9 and TRBJ2-3. The CDR3 consists of 13 residues. The germline V gene has CDR1 SGDLS and CDR2 YYNGEE. The CDR3 is CASSVGGPDTQYF.

The genes are TRBV7-2 and TRBJ2-4; there is no DNA to check the TCRdb D call of TRBD2. This CDR3 comprises 12 residues. CDR1 and CDR2 (germline): SGHTA, FQGNSA. The CDR3 loop reads CASSSGPNIQYF.

The gene calls are TRBV5-4 and TRBJ2-1. This CDR3 spans 15 amino acids. Germline CDR1 and CDR2: SGHNT and YYREEE (reference sequence). The CDR3 spells CASSLTGSTINEQFF.

The genes are TRBV5-4 and TRBJ2-4; as DNA is missing, the TRBD1 call by TCRdb cannot be tested. This CDR3 is 15 amino acids long. The germline V gene encodes CDR1 SGHNT and CDR2 YYREEE (reference sequence). The CDR3 sequence: CASTPRGEGKNIQYF. The whole variable domain, filled in from reference TRBV5-4 and TRBJ2-4, reads ETGVTQSPTHLIKTRGQQVTLRCSSQSGHNTVSWYQQALGQGPQFIFQYYREEENGRGNFPPRFSGLQFPNYSSELNVNALELDDSALYLCASTPRGEGKNIQYFGAGTRLSVL.